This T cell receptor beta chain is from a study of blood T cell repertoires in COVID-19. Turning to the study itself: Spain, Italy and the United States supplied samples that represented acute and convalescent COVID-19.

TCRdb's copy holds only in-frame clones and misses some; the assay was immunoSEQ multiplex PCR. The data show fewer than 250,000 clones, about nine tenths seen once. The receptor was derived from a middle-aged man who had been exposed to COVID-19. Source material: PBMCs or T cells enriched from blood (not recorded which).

Written as DNA, the CDR3 is TGCGCCAGCAGCGTTACGACAGGGGCCCTTGAGGGTGAAAAACTGTTTTTT. This encodes CASSVTTGALEGEKLFF. V and J are TRBV5-1 and TRBJ1-4; TRBD1 aligns across 8 bases. CDR1 is SGHRS, CDR2 YFSETQ, per germline. V lost 4 bases to trimming and J lost 7 bases; unmatched junction nucleotides: 15. The length of the CDR3 is 17 residues.